This record covers a single TCR beta chain. No antigen is known for it. No much larger clone is present one base from it, and per-base qualities are unavailable. TCRbeta CDR3 regions were amplified from genomic DNA by means of the immunoSEQ Assay, a bias-controlled multiplex PCR. As for the authors' bioinformatics: Nucleated cell counts per sample were estimated from amplification of reference gene primers within the assay. To quantify the absolute abundance of each unique TCRbeta CDR3 rearrangement, sequence reads were collapsed and filtered. Productive Simpson clonality was computed per sample as the square root of Simpson's diversity index over productive rearrangements. Sourced from immuneACCESS, this table was stored by TCRdb with only in-frame sequences that have V and J called. A share of the clones is absent; for the studies checked, an unresolved V gene accounts for under half, and the remainder has no known explanation. The V and J calls and the clone size are those of that table, but D and trimming were determined from the DNA. This sample is represented by 300,000 to 350,000 clones; around 90% of them were singletons. Roughly 2.3% of the sample rests with the top ten.

Whole blood was collected in K2EDTA tubes by collaborating institutions according to the institutions' own protocols. Collaborator samples were shipped for TCRbeta analysis as frozen whole blood, isolated PBMCs, or DNA extracted from either sample type. This entry comes from a study of blood T cell repertoires in COVID-19 (TCRdb year 2020). Background for the entire study: The collaborator samples originated in the United States, Italy and Spain and spanned the acute and convalescent phases of COVID-19. The material from the prospective study consisted of cDNA or gDNA derived from T cells, B-cell-depleted T cells, or PBMCs. The dataset comprised deeply sampled blood TCRbeta repertoires from subjects exposed to, actively infected with, or recovered from COVID-19. The repertoires were released in a freely available public database intended as a resource for research on the immune response to SARS-CoV-2. Samples were obtained from the ongoing ImmuneRACE study (first 160 participants) and from roughly 1,300 subjects provided by 6 global collaborators. The sample metadata nearly always contained a de-identified subject ID, COVID-19 status, age in years and sex. HLA class I and class II types, where available, came from metadata supplied by the sample provider rather than from assay-based typing. The paper's findings and limits, for the study overall: Clinical and demographic metadata were provided uncurated, with the amount varying by source and participant.

V sheds 0 bases and J sheds 5 bases, leaving 10 bases between their ends. From the germline V gene (reference sequence), CDR1 is LNHNV and CDR2 is YYDKDF. The CDR3, from cysteine to phenylalanine, totals 15 residues. CDR3 DNA is the only sequence kept; it has 45 bases, read in frame from the first base. The sequence was collected from a young man with active or convalescent COVID-19. The chain uses TRBV15 and TRBJ2-2; matching of 5 bases hints at TRBD2 as the D gene. The sequenced material came from peripheral blood. The DNA sequence follows: TGTGCCACCAGCAGAGATTTCGGGGTTACCGGGGAGCTGTTTTTT. This translates into CATSRDFGVTGELFF.